A single T cell receptor (beta chain) is shown here with its context. Not a single patient had been given any form of treatment at any point before undergoing thyroid surgery. The data derive from a study of metastatic and nonmetastatic thyroid tumors. Study-wide background: Repertoires were compared across blood and tumor or nodule tissue from malignant and benign thyroid patients.

The CDR3 totals 13 residues. CDR1 and CDR2 (germline): DFQATT, SNEGSKA (reference sequence). V was clipped by 5 bases and J by 5 bases, with 15 bases between them. Under the authors' procedure: To classify distant metastasis in papillary thyroid cancer, a model was built from CDR3 differences across clinicopathological groups. TCRdb reassembled clones from the PCR reads with MiXCR. For this entry, the V and J calls and clone size follow TCRdb and not the study's own pipeline. The sample contains fewer than 7,000 clones, roughly 20% of which appear only once. Sequences were obtained from adjacent normal tissue. The sequence came from a female donor with papillary thyroid cancer or a benign thyroid nodule (not recorded which). Some clones in this sample may be carry-over from other donors' samples. The chain links TRBV20-1 to TRBJ1-1; a weak D match, TRBD1 (5 bases). DNA of the CDR3: TGCAGTGCTCCGGTGTGGGGGGTTACTGAAGCTTTCTTT. It encodes CSAPVWGVTEAFF.